The 20 T cell receptor beta chains presented below share a single source sample, sequenced in a study of blood T cell repertoires in COVID-19. Clones were read by immunoSEQ multiplex PCR, and TCRdb kept only the in-frame ones, dropping some. The table records some 240,000 clones, around 80% of them present only once. Sequencing input: PBMCs or T cells enriched from blood (not recorded which). These receptors all stem from a man between 25 and 39 years old with acute COVID-19.

CDR3 DNA: TGTGCCAGCAGGTTGAGGACAGGGGATTCCTTCGAGCAGTACGTC. Its protein is CASRLRTGDSFEQYV. The chain recombines TRBV14 with TRBJ2-7; 9 bases match TRBD1. Per the germline V gene, CDR1 is SGHDN and CDR2 is FVKESK. This CDR3 is built from 15 residues.

The gene calls are TRBV7-9 and TRBJ1-4, with a weak D call TRBD1 (5 bases). V dropped 1 base and J dropped 2 bases, with 11 bases sitting between them. The CDR3 length is 16 residues. The germline CDR1 and CDR2 sequences are SEHNR and FQNEAQ (reference sequence). CDR3 sequence: CASSLGGVATNEKLFF. The CDR3 bases are TGTGCCAGCAGCTTAGGGGGGGTAGCGACTAATGAAAAACTGTTTTTT.

This chain connects TRBV6-2 or TRBV6-3 to TRBJ2-7, with 9 bases that match TRBD2. The CDR3 has 18 residues. Germline CDR1 and CDR2: MNHEY and SVGEGT. J gave up 1 base and V 2 bases, and 12 bases lay outside the gene matches. Here the CDR3 reads CASSYIAGAHPKSYEQYV. As DNA, the CDR3 is TGTGCCAGCAGTTACATAGCGGGAGCCCACCCAAAATCCTACGAGCAGTACGTC.

This clone was seen once. V usage is TRBV5-8 and J usage is TRBJ2-7; D uncertain. Germline CDR1 is SGHTS and CDR2 is YDEGEE. This CDR3 spans 13 amino acids. Trimming shortened V by 0 bases and J by 4 bases, and 8 bases separated the two germline ends. Here the CDR3 DNA reads TGTGCCAGCAGCTTGGATCGCGGTTACGAGCAGTACGTC. Residues: CASSLDRGYEQYV.

The rearrangement joins TRBV15 to TRBJ2-7; 12 bases align to TRBD2. V lost 3 bases, J lost 9 bases, and 21 bases stayed unmatched. Germline CDR1 LNHNV, CDR2 YYDKDF (reference sequence). CDR3 length: 19 amino acids. The DNA for the CDR3 is TGTGCCACCAGCAGGGCCCGATCCGGGACTAGCGGGTACATAGGTAGGCAGTACGTC. This gives the protein CATSRARSGTSGYIGRQYV.

This chain links TRBV30 with TRBJ1-1; a possible D gene is TRBD1 (5 bases). CDR1 is GTSNPN and CDR2 is SVGIG in the germline V gene (reference sequence). Trimming left V 2 bases short and J 8 bases short, with 9 bases between. This CDR3 is 11 amino acids long. The CDR3 DNA follows: TGTGCCTGGAGTAGGACACCCGAAGCTTTCTTT. Protein product: CAWSRTPEAFF.

This clone is a singleton in its sample. The chain employs TRBV19 and TRBJ2-2, with 9 nucleotides matching TRBD2. The CDR3 runs to 15 residues. The germline V gene has CDR1 LNHDA and CDR2 SQIVND (reference sequence). With 5 bases clipped from V and 4 bases from J, the junction kept 5 bases outside the gene matches. Here the CDR3 DNA reads TGTGCCAGTAGTCCCGGGACTAGCCTCACCGGGGAGCTGTTTTTT. Protein product: CASSPGTSLTGELFF.

The chain combines TRBV5-3 with TRBJ1-4, with 8 bases aligning to TRBD1. TRBV5-3 is an open reading frame, and its role is uncertain. J gave up 6 bases and V 4 bases, and 8 bases lay outside the gene matches. The CDR3 has 15 residues. The CDR3 bases are TGTGCCAGAAGCCCCTCAGGGGGCAAGGATGAAAAACTGTTTTTT. This sequence encodes CARSPSGGKDEKLFF.

V gene TRBV5-1 combines with J gene TRBJ2-2; TRBD2 matches at 12 bases. Germline V gene lookup returns CDR1 SGHRS and CDR2 YFSETQ. The length of the CDR3 is 18 residues. Trimming took 0 bases from V and 6 from J; bases not matched to a gene: 9. DNA of the CDR3: TGCGCCAGCAGCTTGGTCCGCCCTAGCGGGGGGGCCTCCGGGGAGCTGTTTTTT. This codes for CASSLVRPSGGASGELFF.

The gene calls are TRBV20-1 and TRBJ1-4, with D tentatively TRBD1 (6 bases). Germline CDR1 DFQATT, CDR2 SNEGSKA (reference sequence). Trimming removed 3 bases at V and 8 bases at J, with 10 bases between. The length of the CDR3 is 12 residues. The CDR3 spells CSASRDTEKLFF. CDR3 nucleotide sequence: TGCAGTGCTAGTAGGGACACCGAAAAACTGTTTTTT.

This clone turned up a few times. This chain connects TRBV4-3 to TRBJ2-1, with TRBD2 identical over 8 bases. Germline CDR1 reads LGHNA; CDR2 reads YSLEER. V gave up 1 base and J gave up 5 bases; unmatched junction bases: 10. The CDR3 sequence is 17 residues long. The CDR3 DNA reads as TGCGCCAGCAGCCAAGTGGTTGGCGGGAGGAACCACAATGAGCAGTTCTTC. Amino acid sequence: CASSQVVGGRNHNEQFF.

This chain links TRBV12-3 or TRBV12-4 with TRBJ2-1; D possibly corresponds to TRBD1 (5 bases). V was trimmed by 5 bases and J by 9 bases, leaving 8 bases between them. This CDR3 has 11 residues. The CDR3 spells CASSPQGEQFF. The CDR3 nucleotides are TGTGCCAGCAGTCCCCAGGGTGAGCAGTTCTTC.

The J gene is TRBJ1-2, the V gene TRBV25-1; D gene uncertain. The V gene lost 7 bases and the J gene lost 4 bases, with 16 bases spanning the gap. There are 14 residues in the CDR3. Germline loops: CDR1 MGHDK, CDR2 SYGVNS. The CDR3 DNA sequence: TGTGCCAGCACCCCTGAGCCGCCAGGCTATGGCTACACCTTC. This sequence encodes CASTPEPPGYGYTF.

The CDR3 DNA sequence: TGTGCCAGCAGTGAGGCAGGGTTTGGTTCACCCCTCCACTTT. Its protein product is CASSEAGFGSPLHF. The V call is TRBV6-1, the J call TRBJ1-6; D may be TRBD1 (5 bases). This CDR3 region has 14 residues. Per germline, CDR1 MNHNS and CDR2 SASEGT. V was clipped by 3 bases and J by 9 bases, with 12 bases between them.

This chain uses TRBV12-5 with TRBJ1-1, with TRBD1 identical over 12 bases. V dropped 0 bases and J dropped 6; count of bases not matched to a gene: 8. This CDR3 spans 17 amino acids. The germline V gene has CDR1 LGHNT and CDR2 FRNRAP. Here the CDR3 reads CASGLVRDRGRGAEAFF. The DNA of the CDR3 is TGTGCTAGTGGTTTGGTCAGGGACAGGGGGCGAGGAGCTGAAGCTTTCTTT.

The chain employs TRBV11-3 and TRBJ2-4; no clear D. The CDR3 covers 14 residues. Trimming took off 5 bases at V and 5 bases at J, with 13 bases between the two ends. The germline V gene encodes CDR1 SGHNT and CDR2 YENEEA. The CDR3 loop is CASSPYRRQNIQYF. CDR3 DNA sequence: TGTGCCAGCAGCCCCTACCGGAGACAAAACATTCAGTACTTC.

The chain uses TRBV7-2 and TRBJ1-1, with D possibly TRBD1 on 6 matching bases. Between the trimmed V and J ends, which lost 0 bases and 6 bases, there was a span of 14 bases. Germline values: CDR1 SGHTA, CDR2 FQGNSA. The CDR3 spans 15 residues. Here the CDR3 reads CASSLANTGIAEAFF. In DNA, the CDR3 is TGTGCCAGCAGCTTAGCTAACACAGGGATCGCTGAAGCTTTCTTT.

The rearrangement joins TRBV4-3 to TRBJ2-2; D is unresolved. The CDR3 is 14 amino acids. V shed 0 bases and J shed 1 base, with 3 bases lying between them. The germline V gene has CDR1 LGHNA and CDR2 YSLEER. The CDR3 DNA sequence: TGCGCCAGCAGCCAAGACTGGAACACCGGGGAGCTGTTTTTT. Its protein product is CASSQDWNTGELFF.

The rearrangement links TRBV3-1 (or the pseudogene TRBV3-2) to TRBJ1-2; D not certain. In germline, CDR1 is LGHDT, CDR2 YNNKEL (reference sequence). This CDR3 is built from 14 residues. Trimming took 4 bases from V and 5 from J, leaving 14 bases between them. The CDR3, as DNA: TGTGCCAGCAGCCCCGACGGAGGTAGATATGGCTACACCTTC. Its translation: CASSPDGGRYGYTF.

The rearrangement links TRBV7-2 to TRBJ1-1; D is unclear. The CDR3 contains 13 residues. Trimming removed 5 bases at V and 2 bases at J, with 9 bases between. Germline V gene data show CDR1 as SGHTA and CDR2 as FQGNSA. CDR3 loop: CASSPPLNTEAFF. The CDR3 DNA follows: TGTGCCAGCAGCCCCCCCCTTAACACTGAAGCTTTCTTT.